This T cell receptor (beta chain) was recorded in a study of post-analysis software for immune sequencing data. Each TCR beta cDNA library carried unique molecular identifiers. Out of roughly 0.85 to 10 million T cells, a few hundred thousand cDNA molecules were generated. TCRdb re-derived calls from the PCR reads in MiXCR, one entry per CDR3 protein. The data contain 350,000 to 450,000 distinct CDR3 sequences, 39% of them singletons. Notes on this clonotype: Antigen unknown.

Whole-study results and caveats: Under the F measure, samples that were prepared in one batch clustered strongly together. People with multiple sclerosis had a significantly lower normalized Chao1 diversity than controls did. Controls had lower frequencies than patients of a few TRBV segments, which included TRBV5-6, TRBV5-1 and TRBV20-1.

Germline CDR1 SQVTM, CDR2 ANQGSEA. V lost 3 bases, J lost 4 bases, and 12 bases stayed unmatched. The CDR3 length is 16 residues. The TCR was taken from a girl aged 2 to 9 with multiple sclerosis. The sequenced sample was blood. The V and J genes are TRBV29-1 and TRBJ1-2, with TRBD1 identical over 9 bases. CDR3 in DNA: TGCAGCGTTGACGGCAATACAGGGGGCTCGGTCTATGGCTACACCTTC. This sequence encodes CSVDGNTGGSVYGYTF. Complete variable domain (other parts from reference TRBV29-1 and TRBJ1-2): SAVISQKPSRDICQRGTSLTIQCQVDSQVTMMFWYRQQPGQSLTLIATANQGSEATYESGFVIDKFPISRPNLTFSTLTVSNMSPEDSSIYLCSVDGNTGGSVYGYTFGSGTRLTVV.